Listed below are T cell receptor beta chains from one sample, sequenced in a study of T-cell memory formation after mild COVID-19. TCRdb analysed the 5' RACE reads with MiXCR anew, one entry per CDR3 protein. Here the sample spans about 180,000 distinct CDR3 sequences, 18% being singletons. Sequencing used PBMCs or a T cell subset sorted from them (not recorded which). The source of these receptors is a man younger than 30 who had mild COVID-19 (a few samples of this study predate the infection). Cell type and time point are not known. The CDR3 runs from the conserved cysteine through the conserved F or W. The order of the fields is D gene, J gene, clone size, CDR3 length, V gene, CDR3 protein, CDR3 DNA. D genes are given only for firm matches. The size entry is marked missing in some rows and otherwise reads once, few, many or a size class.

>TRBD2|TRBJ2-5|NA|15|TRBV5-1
CASCLAGHFQETQYF
TGCGCCAGCTGCTTAGCGGGACACTTCCAAGAGACCCAGTACTTC
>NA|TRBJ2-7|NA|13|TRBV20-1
CSAREHYSYEQYF
TGCAGTGCTAGAGAACACTACTCCTACGAGCAGTACTTC
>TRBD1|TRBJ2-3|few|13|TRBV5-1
CASGTGGTDTQYF
TGCGCCAGCGGCACAGGGGGAACAGATACGCAGTATTTT
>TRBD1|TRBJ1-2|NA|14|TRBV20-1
CSAGQGSVGYGYTF
TGCAGTGCCGGACAGGGCTCAGTAGGCTATGGCTACACCTTC
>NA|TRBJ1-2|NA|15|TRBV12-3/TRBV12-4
CASSIHRRSNYGYTF
TGTGCCAGCAGCATACACCGGCGGTCTAACTATGGCTACACCTTC
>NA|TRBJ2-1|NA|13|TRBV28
CASSEVALNEQFF
TGTGCCAGCAGTGAAGTCGCGCTAAATGAGCAGTTCTTC
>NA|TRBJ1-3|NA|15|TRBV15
CATSNDRWSGNTIYF
TGTGCCACCAGCAACGACAGATGGTCTGGAAACACCATATATTTT
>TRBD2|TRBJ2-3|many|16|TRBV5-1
CASSSGTSGGGDTQYF
TGCGCCAGCAGCTCCGGGACTAGCGGGGGCGGTGATACGCAGTATTTT
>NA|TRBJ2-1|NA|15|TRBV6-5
CASSLSGGQHNEQFF
TGTGCCAGCAGCCTTAGTGGCGGCCAACACAATGAGCAGTTCTTC
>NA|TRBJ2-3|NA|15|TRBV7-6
CASSLPGRSTDTQYF
TGTGCCAGCAGCTTACCGGGACGCAGCACAGATACGCAGTATTTT
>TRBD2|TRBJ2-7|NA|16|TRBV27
CASSLNGLATPYEQYF
TGTGCCAGCAGTTTGAATGGACTAGCGACTCCCTACGAGCAGTACTTC
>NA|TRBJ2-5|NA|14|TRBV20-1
CSASDPWSVETQYF
TGCAGTGCTAGCGACCCTTGGTCGGTTGAGACCCAGTACTTC
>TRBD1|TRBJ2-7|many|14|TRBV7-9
CASSLEDRVGEQYF
TGTGCCAGCAGCTTAGAGGACAGGGTTGGCGAGCAGTACTTC
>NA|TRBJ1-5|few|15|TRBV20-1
CSANPTPLLDQPQHF
TGCAGTGCCAACCCGACCCCGCTTTTGGATCAGCCCCAGCATTTT
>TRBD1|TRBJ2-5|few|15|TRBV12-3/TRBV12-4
CASSFGHHRGETQYF
TGTGCCAGCAGTTTTGGGCACCACAGGGGAGAGACCCAGTACTTC
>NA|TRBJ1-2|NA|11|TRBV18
CASEEGYGYTF
TGTGCCAGTGAAGAGGGCTATGGCTACACCTTC
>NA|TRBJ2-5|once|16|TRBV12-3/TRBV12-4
CASSFGPPGSQETQYF
TGTGCCAGCAGTTTCGGGCCCCCAGGGTCTCAAGAGACCCAGTACTTC
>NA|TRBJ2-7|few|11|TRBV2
CASTRDGMEYF
TGTGCCAGCACCCGGGACGGCATGGAGTACTTC
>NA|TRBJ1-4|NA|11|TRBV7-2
CASSLEGQVFF
TGTGCCAGCAGCCTCGAGGGACAAGTGTTTTTT
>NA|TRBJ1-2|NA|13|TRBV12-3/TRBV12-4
CASSLRGDYGYTF
TGTGCCAGCAGTTTGCGGGGTGACTATGGCTACACCTTC
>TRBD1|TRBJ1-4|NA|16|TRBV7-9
CASSLISAGGYEKLFF
TGTGCCAGCAGCTTAATCTCGGCAGGGGGGTATGAAAAACTGTTTTTT
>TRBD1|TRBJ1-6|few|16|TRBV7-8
CASSLGQGTYNSPLHF
TGTGCCAGCAGCTTAGGACAGGGAACCTATAATTCACCCCTCCACTTT